A single sample gave rise to the 27 T cell receptor beta chains below, sequenced in a study of technical replicates of blood from a handful of donors. Method: immunoSEQ multiplex PCR; TCRdb's copy keeps in-frame clones and lacks some. The sample has over 55,000 clones, about nine tenths seen once. The sequencing sample was made of PBMCs. The receptors here all came from a human donor in good health. Some clones in this sample may be carry-over from other donors' samples.

The J gene is TRBJ2-1, the V gene TRBV5-4, with unresolved D. The CDR3 contains 12 residues. CDR1 is SGHNT, CDR2 YYREEE, per germline (reference sequence). V dropped 4 bases and J dropped 10 bases, with 12 bases sitting between them. CDR3: CASSQTPPEQFF. The CDR3 DNA reads TGTGCCAGCAGCCAGACTCCTCCCGAGCAGTTCTTC.

The chain couples TRBV7-2 to TRBJ2-7; 11 bases map to TRBD1. The CDR3 length is 17 residues. V was pared by 2 bases and J by 2 bases, with 8 bases of the junction left unmatched. Germline V CDR1 and CDR2: SGHTA, FQGNSA. The CDR3 sequence: CASSLMGGQGGTYEQYF. The CDR3 DNA sequence: TGTGCCAGCAGCTTAATGGGGGGACAGGGGGGTACCTACGAGCAGTACTTC.

The rearrangement links TRBV7-8 to TRBJ1-1; D is uncertain. The V end lost 5 bases, the J end lost 1 base, and 11 bases lay between the germline ends. The CDR3 runs 14 residues. Per germline, CDR1 SGHVS and CDR2 FQNEAQ. CDR3 in amino acids: CASSPGRANTEAFF. The CDR3 bases are TGTGCCAGCAGCCCGGGGAGGGCGAACACTGAAGCTTTCTTT.

The chain recombines TRBV7-2 with TRBJ1-1; TRBD1 might be the D (6 bases). The CDR3 loop spans 14 amino acids. The germline V gene has CDR1 SGHTA and CDR2 FQGNSA. V was clipped by 5 bases and J by 4 bases, with 14 bases between them. The CDR3 protein is CASSPRGGSTEAFF. The CDR3 nucleotides are TGTGCCAGCAGCCCAAGGGGGGGGAGCACTGAAGCTTTCTTT.

The CDR3 reads CASSFPVGTGAYNEQFF. The CDR3 nucleotides read TGTGCCAGCAGCTTCCCGGTCGGGACAGGGGCCTACAATGAGCAGTTCTTC. The V gene is TRBV7-8, the J gene TRBJ2-1; 10 positions match TRBD1. The V segment lost 3 bases and the J segment 2 bases; nucleotides outside the gene matches: 7. This CDR3 has 17 residues. Germline CDR1 and CDR2: SGHVS and FQNEAQ.

The CDR3 here is CASSEGQNNEKLFF. The CDR3 DNA reads TGTGCCAGCAGTGAAGGGCAGAATAATGAAAAACTGTTTTTT. The J gene is TRBJ1-4, the V gene TRBV2; D uncertain. There are 14 residues in the CDR3. The V gene lost 1 base and the J gene lost 4 bases, with 7 bases spanning the gap. The germline CDR1 and CDR2 sequences are SNHLY and FYNNEI.

This chain joins TRBV4-2 and TRBJ1-4, with 7 nucleotides matching TRBD1. The V segment lost 1 base and the J segment 8 bases; nucleotides outside the gene matches: 7. The CDR3 spans 15 residues. Germline V gives CDR1 LGHNA, CDR2 YNFKEQ. CDR3 coding DNA: TGTGCCAGCAGCCAAGCCCCCGCCAGGGGGGAAAAACTGTTTTTT. It translates to CASSQAPARGEKLFF.

This clone occurred once. V usage is TRBV7-9 and J usage is TRBJ2-1; D may be TRBD1 (6 bases). Germline V lookup: CDR1 SEHNR, CDR2 FQNEAQ (reference sequence). The CDR3 runs to 14 residues. V dropped 3 bases and J dropped 7 bases, with 13 bases sitting between them. CDR3 region: CASSLLRGLNEQFF. CDR3 in DNA: TGTGCCAGCAGCTTGCTTAGGGGGTTGAATGAGCAGTTCTTC.

The V call is TRBV5-1, the J call TRBJ2-1, with 13 bases identical to TRBD2. Germline CDR1 SGHRS, CDR2 YFSETQ. Trimming took 5 bases from V and 2 from J; bases not matched to a gene: 1. CDR3 length: 15 amino acids. The CDR3, as DNA: TGCGCCAGCAGTGGACTAGCGGGGGCCTACAATGAGCAGTTCTTC. Its protein is CASSGLAGAYNEQFF.

This clone showed up just a few times. The V call is TRBV11-3, the J call TRBJ2-3; the D gene is possibly TRBD1 (5 bases). V was cut by 5 bases and J by 9 bases, with 9 bases left in between. Per the germline V gene, CDR1 is SGHNT and CDR2 is YENEEA. The CDR3 length is 11 residues. As DNA, the CDR3 is TGTGCCAGCAGCGCGGACAAAACGCAGTATTTT. Its protein product is CASSADKTQYF.

The rearrangement links TRBV10-2 to TRBJ2-3; 7 positions match TRBD2. J was trimmed by 0 bases and V by 2 bases; bases with no gene match: 8. The CDR3 is 17 amino acids. CDR1 WSHSY and CDR2 SAAADI come from the germline V gene. CDR3 nucleotides: TGCGCCAGCAGTGAGGCGCGGGGGTTTTCTAGCACAGATACGCAGTATTTT. It translates to CASSEARGFSSTDTQYF.

The chain carries TRBV27 and TRBJ2-3, with 11 bases matching TRBD1. The J segment lost 5 bases and the V segment lost 6 bases, leaving 4 bases of the junction unmatched. Germline CDR1 MNHEY, CDR2 SMNVEV (reference sequence). The CDR3 loop spans 14 amino acids. DNA of the CDR3: TGTGCCAGCAGCCGGACAGGGGGCTTAGATACGCAGTATTTT. Translated: CASSRTGGLDTQYF.

This chain connects TRBV19 to TRBJ1-1; 9 bases are a match to TRBD1. Unmatched junction bases numbered 11, after V lost 5 bases and J lost 7 bases. The germline V gene has CDR1 LNHDA and CDR2 SQIVND (reference sequence). CDR3 length equals 15 residues. The CDR3 DNA is TGTGCCAGTAGTTGGCAACAGGGGGCCGGTAGTGAAGCTTTCTTT. Amino acids: CASSWQQGAGSEAFF.

The chain has TRBV7-6 and TRBJ2-3, with a tentative D call TRBD1 (7 bases). Trimming stripped 3 bases from V and 1 base from J, with 11 bases between. The V gene's germline CDR1 is SGHVS and CDR2 FNYEAQ. This CDR3 is 15 amino acids long. CDR3 bases: TGTGCCAGCAGCTTCAGGGGGACTGGCACAGATACGCAGTATTTT. Translated, it gives CASSFRGTGTDTQYF.

This clone has more than one count but fewer than ten. V is TRBV7-3 and J is TRBJ2-1, with 10 bases matching TRBD2. Germline V gives CDR1 SGHTA, CDR2 FQGTGA. V lost 5 bases and J lost 5; bases outside the gene matches: 6. The CDR3 has 15 residues. DNA for the CDR3: TGTGCCAGCAGCATACGACTAGCGGGTAACAATGAGCAGTTCTTC. Its protein is CASSIRLAGNNEQFF.

This clone is a singleton in its sample. The chain couples TRBV6-1 to TRBJ2-2, with 11 bases matching TRBD1. CDR3 size: 15 residues. Germline CDR1 reads MNHNS; CDR2 reads SASEGT. The junction had 6 bases not matched to a gene; V was cut back by 8 bases and J by 4 bases. CDR3 sequence (DNA): TGTGCCAGCCTCGGACAGGGGGCTGGCACCGGGGAGCTGTTTTTT. Amino acids: CASLGQGAGTGELFF.

CDR3 in amino acids: CASMGHQLGGKGYTF. CDR3 DNA: TGTGCCAGCATGGGTCATCAGTTGGGAGGAAAGGGCTACACCTTC. The V call is TRBV6-1, the J call TRBJ1-2, with D unresolved. The V end lost 7 bases, the J end lost 8 bases, and 23 bases lay between the germline ends. Germline-derived CDR1 and CDR2 are MNHNS and SASEGT. The length of the CDR3 is 15 residues.

V gene TRBV5-3 combines with J gene TRBJ1-1, with 11 positions matching TRBD1. TRBV5-3 belongs to the ORF category, with a function that is uncertain. V was pared by 4 bases and J by 1 base, with 9 bases of the junction left unmatched. The CDR3 is 17 residues long. The CDR3 protein is CARSPCLDRGPNTEAFF. DNA for the CDR3: TGTGCCAGAAGCCCTTGTTTGGACAGGGGGCCGAACACTGAAGCTTTCTTT.

This clone has more than one count but fewer than ten. This chain joins TRBV7-2 and TRBJ2-7; possibly TRBD2 for D (6 bases). Germline CDR1 SGHTA, CDR2 FQGNSA. The CDR3 has 14 amino acids. Between the trimmed V and J ends, which lost 5 bases and 6 bases, there was a span of 17 bases. In nucleotides, the CDR3 is TGTGCCAGCAGCGAACGGGGGTTTCGGACCGAGCAGTACTTC. This sequence encodes CASSERGFRTEQYF. Variable domain in full (rest from reference TRBV7-2 and TRBJ2-7): GAGVSQSPSNKVTEKGKDVELRCDPISGHTALYWYRQSLGQGLEFLIYFQGNSAPDKSGLPSDRFSAERTGGSVSTLTIQRTQQEDSAVYLCASSERGFRTEQYFGPGTRLTVT.

This sequence joins TRBV5-4 and TRBJ2-7, with 10 bases identical to TRBD1. Unmatched junction bases numbered 5, after V lost 0 bases and J lost 2 bases. This CDR3 has 16 amino acids. CDR1 and CDR2 (germline): SGHNT, YYREEE (reference sequence). CDR3 amino acids: CASSLEPGQGTYEQYF. The DNA for the CDR3 is TGTGCCAGCAGCTTGGAACCGGGACAGGGGACCTACGAGCAGTACTTC.

This chain links TRBV27 with TRBJ2-1; 8 bases align to TRBD2. The ends lost 5 bases at V and 3 bases at J; junction bases unmatched: 6. Germline assignment: CDR1 MNHEY and CDR2 SMNVEV (reference sequence). CDR3 length: 15 amino acids. The CDR3 is CASSPRGGSYNEQFF. The DNA of the CDR3 is TGTGCCAGCAGTCCCCGGGGGGGCAGCTACAATGAGCAGTTCTTC.

The V call is TRBV21-1, the J call TRBJ2-6; TRBD2, the D gene given by the table, was not confirmed from the DNA. TRBV21-1 is annotated as a pseudogene. The CDR3 covers 21 residues. The CDR3 here is CASRQPGTGNTSTSGANVLTF. CDR3 DNA sequence: TGTGCCAGCAGGCAACCCGGAACAGGTAATACTAGCACCTCTGGGGCCAACGTCCTGACTTTC.

The chain uses TRBV9 and TRBJ2-7, with D tentatively TRBD1 (6 bases). Germline V gene sequence: CDR1 SGDLS, CDR2 YYNGEE. V dropped 4 bases and J dropped 0 bases, with 11 bases sitting between them. This CDR3 has 14 amino acids. The CDR3: CASSSGDLSYEQYF. CDR3 DNA sequence: TGTGCCAGCAGCTCAGGGGATCTCTCCTACGAGCAGTACTTC.

This chain links TRBV29-1 with TRBJ1-1; 8 bases match TRBD1. This CDR3 contains 14 residues. Looked up from germline, CDR1 is SQVTM and CDR2 is ANQGSEA. The junction had 1 base not matched to a gene; V was cut back by 0 bases and J by 1 base. CDR3 sequence (DNA): TGCAGCGTTGAAGATGGGACAGGGAACACTGAAGCTTTCTTT. Translation gives CSVEDGTGNTEAFF.

The sample holds one count of this clone. V is TRBV28 and J is TRBJ1-5; D is uncertain. CDR3 length: 14 amino acids. Trimming took off 6 bases at V and 2 bases at J, with 11 bases between the two ends. From germline, CDR1 is MDHEN and CDR2 SYDVKM. CDR3 nucleotides: TGTGCCAGCAGCATGGGCGGGGGCAATCAGCCCCAGCATTTT. It codes for CASSMGGGNQPQHF.

The J gene is TRBJ2-1, the V gene TRBV4-3; no clear D. This CDR3 spans 15 amino acids. V was shortened by 0 bases and J by 5 bases, with 11 bases between the two germline ends. CDR1 LGHNA and CDR2 YSLEER come from the germline V gene. The CDR3 region has the DNA TGCGCCAGCAGCCAAGATCGCTACAGCAACAATGAGCAGTTCTTC. This sequence encodes CASSQDRYSNNEQFF.

The V and J genes are TRBV2 and TRBJ2-1; D perhaps matches TRBD1 (5 bases). Germline V gene lookup returns CDR1 SNHLY and CDR2 FYNNEI. This CDR3 comprises 17 residues. V lost 2 bases, J lost 2 bases, and 16 bases lay in between. Here the CDR3 reads CASSEPPAGIAYNEQFF. The CDR3 DNA reads as TGTGCCAGCAGTGAACCCCCTGCAGGGATCGCCTACAATGAGCAGTTCTTC.